The TCR beta chain described here comes from a study of cytomegalovirus exposure and HLA in healthy donors. Study-wide points: There were several of the most significant clusters that appeared linked to common viral pathogens in a later analysis. TCR beta chains associated with HLA were, in a later analysis, more clonally expanded than equally common others. Altogether, about 160 TCR beta chains were recorded as cytomegalovirus-associated.

The V gene lost 6 bases and the J gene lost 4 bases, with 21 bases spanning the gap. CDR1 and CDR2 from the germline V gene are SGHTA and FQGNSA. CDR3 length: 17 residues. With regard to this clone: Its matching antigen is unknown.

Primers for the PCR totalled 60 Vbeta and 13 Jbeta. Assay: immunoSEQ multiplex PCR; the TCRdb copy retains only in-frame clones and omits some. The sample consists of 100,000 to 150,000 clones, about 78% of them appearing once. Source material: PBMCs. The chain is built from TRBV7-2 and TRBJ1-4, with a tentative D call TRBD1 (6 bases). The TCR comes from a human donor in good health. The CDR3 is CASSLTPGGRLNEKLFF. The DNA of the CDR3 is TGTGCCAGCAGTCTAACCCCCGGGGGGCGGCTTAATGAAAAACTGTTTTTT.